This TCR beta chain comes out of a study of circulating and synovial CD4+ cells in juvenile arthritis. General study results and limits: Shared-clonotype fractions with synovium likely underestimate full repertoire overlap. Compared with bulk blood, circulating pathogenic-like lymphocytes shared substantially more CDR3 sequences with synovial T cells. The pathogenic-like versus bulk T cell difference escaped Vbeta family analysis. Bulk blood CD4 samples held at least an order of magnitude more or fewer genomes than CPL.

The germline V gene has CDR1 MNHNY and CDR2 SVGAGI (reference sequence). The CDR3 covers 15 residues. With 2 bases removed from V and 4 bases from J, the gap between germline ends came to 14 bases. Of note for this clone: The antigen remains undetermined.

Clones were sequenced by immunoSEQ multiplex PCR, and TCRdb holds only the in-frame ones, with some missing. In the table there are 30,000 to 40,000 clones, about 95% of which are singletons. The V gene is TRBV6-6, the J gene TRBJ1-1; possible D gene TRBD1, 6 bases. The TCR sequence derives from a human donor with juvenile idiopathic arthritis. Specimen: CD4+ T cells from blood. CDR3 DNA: TGTGCCAGCAGTTACCCCCAGGGGAAGGGCACTGAAGCTTTCTTT. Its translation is CASSYPQGKGTEAFF.